The 10 T cell receptor beta chains below all came from one sample that was sequenced in a study of blood T cells in healthy people across ages. Sample-barcoded 5' priming and a J-beta primer mix drove a second PCR of about 6 to 12 cycles. TCRdb re-called the 5' RACE reads through MiXCR, storing one row per CDR3 protein. This table holds about 970,000 distinct CDR3 sequences, 51% found once. The sample comprised blood. The receptors come from a woman between 55 and 75 years old in good health.

The V call is TRBV5-1, the J call TRBJ1-1; D remains ambiguous. V was cut by 0 bases and J by 1 base, with 7 bases left in between. Germline CDR1 SGHRS, CDR2 YFSETQ. The CDR3 has 14 amino acids. This chain's CDR3 is CASSLDAANTEAFF. In DNA form, the CDR3 reads TGCGCCAGCAGCTTGGATGCAGCGAACACTGAAGCTTTCTTT.

The chain combines TRBV6-8 with TRBJ2-7, with unresolved D. The V and J ends lost 6 bases and 3 bases respectively, with 27 bases between them. This CDR3 is 18 amino acids long. Per the germline V gene, CDR1 is MNHGY and CDR2 is SAAAGT. CDR3 sequence reads: CASSRTSDPAQGDYEQYF. The CDR3 DNA reads TGTGCCAGCAGCCGAACATCGGACCCAGCCCAAGGAGACTACGAGCAGTACTTC.

This clonotype was found once. The chain links TRBV12-3 or TRBV12-4 to TRBJ2-4, with D perhaps assigned TRBD1 or TRBD2 (5 bases each). CDR3 length: 14 residues. Trimming left V 6 bases short and J 9 bases short, with 18 bases between. CDR3 sequence: CASSRPPGPSIQYF. The CDR3 DNA is TGTGCCAGCAGCCGCCCTCCGGGACCGAGCATTCAGTACTTC.

The chain combines TRBV7-6 with TRBJ2-3; D not certain. CDR1 SGHVS and CDR2 FNYEAQ come from the germline V gene. Trimming removed 5 bases from V and 2 bases from J, with 11 bases in between. The CDR3 is 14 amino acids. The CDR3 reads CASSPDRYTDTQYF. In nucleotides, the CDR3 is TGTGCCAGCAGCCCAGATCGATACACAGATACGCAGTATTTT.

V gene TRBV7-9 combines with J gene TRBJ2-7; 8 bases align to TRBD1. This CDR3 contains 13 residues. CDR1 SEHNR and CDR2 FQNEAQ come from the germline V gene (reference sequence). Trimming cost V 10 bases and J 4 bases; bases outside gene matches: 9. CDR3 DNA: TGTGCCACCACCGACAGGGGCGGGTACGAGCAGTACTTC. This sequence encodes CATTDRGGYEQYF.

This clonotype occurred once. The gene calls are TRBV14 and TRBJ2-3; 7 positions agree with TRBD2. This CDR3 region has 15 residues. Germline V lookup: CDR1 SGHDN, CDR2 FVKESK. The junction had 8 bases not matched to a gene; V was cut back by 1 base and J by 7 bases. The CDR3 DNA reads TGTGCCAGCAGCCAAGTGGGCGGGAGCCCCAATACGCAGTATTTT. Residues: CASSQVGGSPNTQYF.

This clonotype appeared a few times. The chain joins TRBV5-1 to TRBJ2-7; D is unclear. The CDR3 loop spans 14 amino acids. Germline lookup yields CDR1 SGHRS and CDR2 YFSETQ. Trimming shortened V by 2 bases and J by 6 bases, and 15 bases separated the two germline ends. The CDR3 reads CASSLDPNSAEQYF. The CDR3 DNA reads TGCGCCAGCAGCTTAGACCCGAACAGCGCCGAGCAGTACTTC.

The rearrangement uses TRBV7-2 and TRBJ2-5; D tentatively fits TRBD1 or TRBD2 (5 bases each). The J call is doubtful: the DNA matches TRBJ2-7 better. The CDR3 is 16 amino acids. The germline V gene encodes CDR1 SGHTA and CDR2 FQGNSA. The CDR3 DNA reads TGTGCCAGCAGCTTAGCGACAGCGGATGGGACCTACGAGCAGTACTTC. Protein product: CASSLATADGTYEQYF.

This clonotype was seen more than once but under ten times. The chain couples TRBV25-1 to TRBJ1-2; TRBD1 is a possible D gene (5 bases). Germline V gene lookup returns CDR1 MGHDK and CDR2 SYGVNS. V lost 9 bases, J lost 7 bases, and 21 bases lay in between. This CDR3 spans 14 amino acids. The CDR3 loop is CASTHGTAYGGYTF. The CDR3 nucleotides read TGTGCCAGTACACACGGGACCGCTTACGGTGGCTACACCTTC.

The genes are TRBV4-3 and TRBJ1-1; D may be TRBD1 (6 bases). The V end was cut by 4 bases, the J end by 4 bases, with 25 bases between. Looked up from germline, CDR1 is LGHNA and CDR2 is YSLEER. The CDR3 runs 18 residues. Here the CDR3 reads CASSRVMGDRRHFTEAFF. The CDR3 DNA follows: TGCGCCAGCAGCCGAGTCATGGGCGACAGGAGGCACTTCACTGAAGCTTTCTTT.